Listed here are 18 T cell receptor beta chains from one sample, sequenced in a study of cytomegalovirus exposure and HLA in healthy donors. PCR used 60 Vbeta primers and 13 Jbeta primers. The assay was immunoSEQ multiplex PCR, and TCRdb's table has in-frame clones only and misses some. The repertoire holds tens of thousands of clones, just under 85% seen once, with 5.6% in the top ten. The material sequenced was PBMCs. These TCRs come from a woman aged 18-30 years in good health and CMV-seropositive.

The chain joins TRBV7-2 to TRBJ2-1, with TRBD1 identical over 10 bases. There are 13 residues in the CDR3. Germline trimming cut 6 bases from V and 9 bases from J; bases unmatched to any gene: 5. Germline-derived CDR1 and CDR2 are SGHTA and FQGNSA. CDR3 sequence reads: CASRLTGGVEQFF. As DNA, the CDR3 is TGTGCCAGCAGGCTGACAGGGGGCGTTGAGCAGTTCTTC. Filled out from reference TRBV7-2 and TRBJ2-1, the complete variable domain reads GAGVSQSPSNKVTEKGKDVELRCDPISGHTALYWYRQSLGQGLEFLIYFQGNSAPDKSGLPSDRFSAERTGGSVSTLTIQRTQQEDSAVYLCASRLTGGVEQFFGPGTRLTVL.

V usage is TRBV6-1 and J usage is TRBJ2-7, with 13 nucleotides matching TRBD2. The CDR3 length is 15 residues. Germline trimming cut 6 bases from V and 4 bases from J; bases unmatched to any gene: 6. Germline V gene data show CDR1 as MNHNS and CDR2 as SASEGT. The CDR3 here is CASSRTSGSGYEQYF. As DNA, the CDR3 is TGTGCCAGCAGCCGGACTAGCGGGAGCGGATACGAGCAGTACTTC.

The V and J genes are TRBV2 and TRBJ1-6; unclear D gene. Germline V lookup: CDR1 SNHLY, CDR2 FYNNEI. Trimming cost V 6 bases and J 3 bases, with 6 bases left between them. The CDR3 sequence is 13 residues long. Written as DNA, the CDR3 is TGTGCCAGCAGGACTGACTATAATTCACCCCTCCACTTT. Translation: CASRTDYNSPLHF.

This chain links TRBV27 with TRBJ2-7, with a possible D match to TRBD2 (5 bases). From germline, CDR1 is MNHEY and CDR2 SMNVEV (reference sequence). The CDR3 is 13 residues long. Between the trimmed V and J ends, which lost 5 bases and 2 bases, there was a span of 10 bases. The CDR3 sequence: CASSRGLTYEQYF. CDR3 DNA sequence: TGTGCCAGCAGTCGGGGATTGACCTACGAGCAGTACTTC.

The CDR3 loop is CASSVPGTPNNYGYTF. CDR3 sequence (DNA): TGTGCCAGCAGTGTACCCGGGACACCTAATAACTATGGCTACACCTTC. The chain links TRBV28 to TRBJ1-2; maybe TRBD1 (6 bases). Germline-derived CDR1 and CDR2 are MDHEN and SYDVKM. The CDR3 extends over 16 amino acids. The V gene lost 5 bases and the J gene lost 1 base, with 17 bases spanning the gap.

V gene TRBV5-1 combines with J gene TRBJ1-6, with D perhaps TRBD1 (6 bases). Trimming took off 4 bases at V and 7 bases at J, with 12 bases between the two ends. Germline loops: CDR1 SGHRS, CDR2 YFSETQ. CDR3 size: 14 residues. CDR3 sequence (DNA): TGCGCCAGCAGCCAGGACAGTGCAAATTCACCCCTCCACTTT. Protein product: CASSQDSANSPLHF.

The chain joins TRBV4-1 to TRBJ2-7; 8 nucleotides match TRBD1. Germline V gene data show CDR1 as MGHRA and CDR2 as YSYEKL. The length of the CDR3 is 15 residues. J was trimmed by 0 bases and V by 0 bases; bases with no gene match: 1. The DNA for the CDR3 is TGCGCCAGCAGCCAAGACGACAGGGGCTCCTACGAGCAGTACTTC. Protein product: CASSQDDRGSYEQYF.

The CDR3 region is CASSLGGTASHEQYF. The CDR3 DNA sequence: TGTGCCAGCAGCTTAGGAGGGACAGCTTCCCACGAGCAGTACTTC. The chain carries TRBV7-9 and TRBJ2-7, with 7 bases matching TRBD1. Trimming at V came to 1 base and at J to 5 bases, leaving 8 bases not matched to a gene. The CDR3 covers 15 residues. Germline V gene lookup returns CDR1 SEHNR and CDR2 FQNEAQ (reference sequence). Full variable domain (missing parts from reference TRBV7-9 and TRBJ2-7): DTGVSQNPRHKITKRGQNVTFRCDPISEHNRLYWYRQTLGQGPEFLTYFQNEAQLEKSRLLSDRFSAERPKGSFSTLEIQRTEQGDSAMYLCASSLGGTASHEQYFGPGTRLTVT.

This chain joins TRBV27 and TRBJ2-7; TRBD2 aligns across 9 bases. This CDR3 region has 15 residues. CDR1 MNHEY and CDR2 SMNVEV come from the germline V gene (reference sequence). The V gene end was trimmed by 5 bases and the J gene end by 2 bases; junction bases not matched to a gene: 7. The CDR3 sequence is CASSILAGAAYEQYF. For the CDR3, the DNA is TGTGCCAGCAGTATTTTAGCGGGGGCCGCCTACGAGCAGTACTTC.

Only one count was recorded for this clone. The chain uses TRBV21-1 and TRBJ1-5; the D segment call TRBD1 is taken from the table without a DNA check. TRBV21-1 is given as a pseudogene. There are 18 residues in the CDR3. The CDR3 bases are TGTGCCATCCACAAGCGCCCCAGATTAGGACAGGGTAATCAGCCCCAGCATTTT. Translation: CAIHKRPRLGQGNQPQHF.

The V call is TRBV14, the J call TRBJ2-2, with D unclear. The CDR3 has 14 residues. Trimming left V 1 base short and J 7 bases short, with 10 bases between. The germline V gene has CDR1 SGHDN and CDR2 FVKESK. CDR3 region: CASSQALTGGELFF. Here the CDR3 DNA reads TGTGCCAGCAGCCAAGCTTTGACGGGCGGGGAGCTGTTTTTT.

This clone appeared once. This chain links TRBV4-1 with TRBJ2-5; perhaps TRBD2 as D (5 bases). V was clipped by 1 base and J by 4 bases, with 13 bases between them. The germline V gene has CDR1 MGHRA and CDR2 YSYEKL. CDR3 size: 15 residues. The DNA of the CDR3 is TGCGCCAGCAGCCAAGCTCCGGGGAACCTAGAGACCCAGTACTTC. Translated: CASSQAPGNLETQYF.

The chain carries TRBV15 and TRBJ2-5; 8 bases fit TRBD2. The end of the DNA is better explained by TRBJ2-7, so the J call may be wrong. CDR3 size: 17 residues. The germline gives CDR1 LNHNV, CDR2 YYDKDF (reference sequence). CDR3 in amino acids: CATSRVAGTRVDYEQYF. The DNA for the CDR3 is TGTGCCACCAGCAGAGTGGCCGGGACTAGAGTCGACTACGAGCAGTACTTC.

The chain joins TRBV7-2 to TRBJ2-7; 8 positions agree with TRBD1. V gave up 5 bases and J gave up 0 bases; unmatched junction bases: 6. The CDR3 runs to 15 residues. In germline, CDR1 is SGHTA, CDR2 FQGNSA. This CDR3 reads CASSIRQGISYEQYF. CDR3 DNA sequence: TGTGCCAGCAGCATCAGACAGGGGATCTCCTACGAGCAGTACTTC.

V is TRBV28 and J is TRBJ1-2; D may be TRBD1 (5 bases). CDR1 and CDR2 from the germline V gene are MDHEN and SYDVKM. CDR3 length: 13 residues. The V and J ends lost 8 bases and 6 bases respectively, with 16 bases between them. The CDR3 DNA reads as TGTGCCAGCCGGTTGGAGGGGTGGAATGGCTACACCTTC. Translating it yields CASRLEGWNGYTF.

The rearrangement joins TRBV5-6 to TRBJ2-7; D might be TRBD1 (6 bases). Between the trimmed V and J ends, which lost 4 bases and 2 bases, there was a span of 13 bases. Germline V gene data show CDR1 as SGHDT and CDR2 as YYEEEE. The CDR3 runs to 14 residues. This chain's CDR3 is CASSPTGSPYEQYF. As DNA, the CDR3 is TGTGCCAGCAGCCCAACAGGGTCCCCCTACGAGCAGTACTTC.

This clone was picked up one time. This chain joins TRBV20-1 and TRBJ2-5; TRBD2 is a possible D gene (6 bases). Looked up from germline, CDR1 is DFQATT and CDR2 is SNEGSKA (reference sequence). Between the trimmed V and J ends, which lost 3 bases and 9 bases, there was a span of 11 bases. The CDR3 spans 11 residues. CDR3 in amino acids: CSASLTGAQYF. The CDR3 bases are TGCAGTGCTAGTTTAACGGGGGCCCAGTACTTC.

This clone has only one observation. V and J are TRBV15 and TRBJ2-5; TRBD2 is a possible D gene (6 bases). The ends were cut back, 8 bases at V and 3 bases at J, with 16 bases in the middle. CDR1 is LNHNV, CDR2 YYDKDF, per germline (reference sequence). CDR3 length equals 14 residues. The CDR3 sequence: CATAGRGWEETQYF. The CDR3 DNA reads TGTGCCACCGCGGGACGGGGATGGGAAGAGACCCAGTACTTC.